A single sample is the source of the 8 T cell receptor beta chains below, sequenced in a study of shared clonotypes between healthy human individuals (dated by TCRdb to about 2020). Library construction relied on the immunoSEQ multiplex PCR assay. Entries here come from immuneACCESS through TCRdb and include only in-frame sequences with V and J called. Some clones fail to appear in such tables; in the studies checked, an unresolved V gene covers under half of the shortfall, and the cause of the remainder is unknown. This sample is represented by some 550,000 clones; around 97% of them were singletons. The ten largest clones take up around 0.058% of the sample. The sample comprised naive CD4+ T cells sorted from blood. In the paper's terms, the cell subset or site label means: CD45RA+ positively selected. The source of these receptors is a woman between 25 and 40 years old in good health.

The CDR3 sequence is CASSAPRSGRLNEQFF. CDR3 DNA: TGTGCCAGCAGTGCTCCTCGAAGCGGGAGACTCAATGAGCAGTTCTTC. This chain links TRBV27 with TRBJ2-1; TRBD2 matches at 8 bases. CDR1 is MNHEY, CDR2 SMNVEV, per germline (reference sequence). This CDR3 has 16 amino acids. V lost 5 bases, J lost 6 bases, and 12 bases stayed unmatched.

The chain couples TRBV19 to TRBJ2-1, with TRBD2 matching over 15 bases. Germline assignment: CDR1 LNHDA and CDR2 SQIVND (reference sequence). This CDR3 spans 14 amino acids. With 9 bases clipped from V and 6 bases from J, the junction kept 3 bases outside the gene matches. CDR3 residues: CASGLAGGFNEQFF. The DNA of the CDR3 is TGTGCCAGCGGACTAGCGGGAGGGTTCAATGAGCAGTTCTTC.

The gene calls are TRBV10-3 and TRBJ2-7; TRBD2 matches at 7 bases. After removal of 3 bases from V and 5 bases from J, the junction contained 10 bases not matched to a gene. CDR1 and CDR2 from the germline V gene are ENHRY and SYGVKD. This CDR3 comprises 15 residues. CDR3 sequence reads: CAISDLLGGGDEQYF. The CDR3 nucleotides are TGTGCCATCAGTGACCTTTTGGGTGGGGGGGACGAGCAGTACTTC.

V gene TRBV5-1 combines with J gene TRBJ2-1; D is unresolved. With 0 bases removed from V and 12 bases from J, the gap between germline ends came to 16 bases. The V gene's germline CDR1 is SGHRS and CDR2 YFSETQ. The CDR3 sequence is 14 residues long. This chain's CDR3 is CASSLGESESGQFF. CDR3 in DNA: TGCGCCAGCAGCTTGGGGGAAAGCGAGTCCGGGCAGTTCTTC.

This chain uses TRBV28 with TRBJ2-7; TRBD2 matches 8 bases. The V segment lost 6 bases and the J segment 2 bases; nucleotides outside the gene matches: 18. CDR3 length equals 18 residues. Germline CDR1 MDHEN, CDR2 SYDVKM. The CDR3 is CASRSPIRTSLAPYEQYF. In nucleotides, the CDR3 is TGTGCCAGCAGATCCCCTATACGGACTAGCTTAGCCCCCTACGAGCAGTACTTC.

This clone was observed once. This sequence joins TRBV18 and TRBJ2-7, with 9 bases lining up with TRBD1. Germline V gene lookup returns CDR1 KGHSH and CDR2 LQKENI. J gave up 5 bases and V 5 bases, and 10 bases lay outside the gene matches. This CDR3 spans 15 amino acids. The CDR3 coding sequence is TGTGCCAGCTCAGTTTCCGGGACAGGGTCAAACGAGCAGTACTTC. The encoded protein is CASSVSGTGSNEQYF.

The chain employs TRBV27 and TRBJ2-1, with 13 bases matching TRBD2. J was trimmed by 2 bases and V by 2 bases; bases with no gene match: 3. Germline lookup yields CDR1 MNHEY and CDR2 SMNVEV (reference sequence). This CDR3 is built from 17 residues. The CDR3 loop reads CASSLLLAGGPYNEQFF. CDR3 DNA sequence: TGTGCCAGCAGTTTACTACTAGCGGGAGGGCCCTACAATGAGCAGTTCTTC.

The chain uses TRBV7-9 and TRBJ2-1; 11 bases are shared with TRBD2. The CDR3 covers 15 residues. With V trimmed by 5 bases and J by 3 bases, 3 bases remained unmatched. Germline V gene sequence: CDR1 SEHNR, CDR2 FQNEAQ (reference sequence). The CDR3 sequence is CASSDSGRGYNEQFF. The DNA of the CDR3 is TGTGCCAGCAGCGATAGCGGGAGGGGCTACAATGAGCAGTTCTTC.